This T cell receptor (beta chain) is from a study of control samples from healthy donors and cancer patients. The repertoire was sequenced with immunoSEQ multiplex PCR; TCRdb's copy has only in-frame clones and lacks some. The sample shows some 95,000 clones, about 79% of them seen only once. The CDR3 loop spans 13 amino acids. J lost 4 bases, V lost 2 bases, and 1 base had no gene match. Per the germline V gene, CDR1 is SGHAT and CDR2 is FQNNGV. Specimen: blood. This TCR derives from a woman in her 30s in good health. This sequence joins TRBV11-2 and TRBJ2-5; 7 nucleotides align to TRBD1. This chain's CDR3 is CASSLRGRETQYF. The CDR3, as DNA: TGTGCCAGCAGCTTAAGGGGGCGAGAGACCCAGTACTTC.